This entry is about one T cell receptor beta chain. Antigen specificity is unknown. These data come from a study of PD-1 blockade in classical Hodgkin lymphoma. Patients all relapsed after autologous stem cell transplantation, and there was variation in brentuximab vedotin exposure. Produced via immunoSEQ multiplex PCR; TCRdb's table is partial and in-frame only. Of about 86,000 clones in the sample, 75% to 90% were seen once. Study-wide findings and caveats: Healthy donors were reported to have higher baseline TCR diversity than newly diagnosed patients. The diversity seen at baseline in complete responders resembled that of newly diagnosed patients. Repertoire difference causes, possibly disease activity or prior therapy, remain undefined. While CD8+ TCR diversity did not rise significantly by C4D1, CD4+ TCR diversity did.

The V gene lost 3 bases and the J gene lost 0 bases, with 6 bases spanning the gap. Germline loops: CDR1 SGHRS, CDR2 YFSETQ. The CDR3 totals 13 residues. Sequenced material: peripheral blood mononuclear cells (PBMCs), taken before the second cycle of nivolumab. This chain links TRBV5-1 with TRBJ1-2; D uncertain. The TCR comes from a human donor with classical Hodgkin lymphoma. The CDR3 DNA is TGCGCCAGCAGCTCAGTAGCTAACTATGGCTACACCTTC. It translates to CASSSVANYGYTF.